The 24 T cell receptor beta chains in this list originate from one sample, sequenced in a study of blood T cell repertoires in COVID-19. Produced via immunoSEQ multiplex PCR; TCRdb's table is partial and in-frame only. This table holds fewer than 300,000 clones, under 85% found once. Input material: peripheral blood. Source of these receptors: a human donor with COVID-19, enrolled during active disease. The donor label of this sample is uncertain.

This clone is a singleton in its sample. The chain links TRBV13 to TRBJ2-2; D is unclear. The germline V gene has CDR1 PRHDT and CDR2 FYEKMQ (reference sequence). V gave up 4 bases and J gave up 6 bases, with 12 bases separating them. The CDR3 length is 14 residues. As DNA, the CDR3 is TGTGCCAGCAGCTCCGTAGTAGCCTCCGGGGAGCTGTTTTTT. Its protein product is CASSSVVASGELFF.

In nucleotides, the CDR3 is TGTGCCAGCAGTTACTCGAGGCGGTCTGCGGGGGTCTACGAGCAGTACTTC. The encoded protein is CASSYSRRSAGVYEQYF. The chain has TRBV6-2 or TRBV6-3 and TRBJ2-7, with 7 bases identical to TRBD2. In germline, CDR1 is MNHEY, CDR2 SVGEGT. V was clipped by 0 bases and J by 3 bases; unmatched bases: 11. The CDR3 is 17 residues long.

The rearrangement links TRBV27 to TRBJ1-5; perhaps TRBD1 as D (6 bases). Germline V lookup: CDR1 MNHEY, CDR2 SMNVEV (reference sequence). V was shortened by 2 bases and J by 4 bases, with 12 bases between the two germline ends. CDR3 size: 15 residues. CDR3 region: CASSLLRGGNQPQHF. DNA for the CDR3: TGTGCCAGCAGTTTACTGAGGGGGGGAAATCAGCCCCAGCATTTT.

The chain uses TRBV7-8 and TRBJ2-5, with a tentative D call TRBD2 (5 bases). CDR1 and CDR2 (germline): SGHVS, FQNEAQ. The CDR3 has 15 residues. With 5 bases removed from V and 7 bases from J, the gap between germline ends came to 20 bases. The CDR3, as DNA: TGTGCCAGCAGCCCCCGCAGGCGCGGAGGAGGGACCCAGTACTTC. It translates to CASSPRRRGGGTQYF.

The chain is built from TRBV7-9 and TRBJ1-2; 12 nucleotides agree with TRBD1. The CDR3 length is 16 residues. V dropped 5 bases and J dropped 7; count of bases not matched to a gene: 11. Germline values: CDR1 SEHNR, CDR2 FQNEAQ (reference sequence). The CDR3 bases are TGTGCCAGCAGCGCCGGGACAGGGGGCTCCCGAGGTGGCTACACCTTC. It yields the protein CASSAGTGGSRGGYTF.

The rearrangement uses TRBV6-1 and TRBJ1-6, with 7 bases fitting TRBD1. The V and J ends lost 3 bases and 10 bases, in that order; junction bases with no gene match: 6. Per the germline V gene, CDR1 is MNHNS and CDR2 is SASEGT. The CDR3 extends over 14 amino acids. The CDR3 loop reads CASSDGQVLSPLHF. The CDR3 DNA reads as TGTGCCAGCAGTGACGGACAGGTCCTGTCACCCCTCCACTTT.

V usage is TRBV30 and J usage is TRBJ1-1, with 8 bases that match TRBD1. There are 17 residues in the CDR3. Trimming took 2 bases from V and 0 from J; bases not matched to a gene: 11. Germline loops: CDR1 GTSNPN, CDR2 SVGIG (reference sequence). The CDR3 DNA reads as TGTGCCTGGAGTACTGACAGGGGTCTTAAGGTGAACACTGAAGCTTTCTTT. Its protein product is CAWSTDRGLKVNTEAFF. Looking up the rest from reference TRBV30 and TRBJ1-1 gives the full variable domain: SQTIHQWPATLVQPVGSPLSLECTVEGTSNPNLYWYRQAAGRGLQLLFYSVGIGQISSEVPQNLSASRPQDRQFILSSKKLLLSDSGFYLCAWSTDRGLKVNTEAFFGQGTRLTVV.

The gene calls are TRBV29-1 and TRBJ2-7, with 7 bases aligning to TRBD2. The junction had 14 bases not matched to a gene; V was cut back by 6 bases and J by 3 bases. CDR1 SQVTM and CDR2 ANQGSEA come from the germline V gene. This CDR3 comprises 15 residues. The CDR3 region is CSVSVGPGLIYEQYF. In DNA, the CDR3 is TGCAGCGTCTCGGTGGGTCCGGGACTAATCTACGAGCAGTACTTC.

This clone appeared once. V is TRBV27 and J is TRBJ1-1; TRBD1 matches 8 bases. Germline trimming cut 2 bases from V and 8 bases from J; bases unmatched to any gene: 16. The germline CDR1 and CDR2 sequences are MNHEY and SMNVEV (reference sequence). This CDR3 has 17 residues. CDR3 DNA sequence: TGTGCCAGCAGTTTAAAAGGACAGGGAGTTTCCCAATTGGAAGCTTTCTTT. Protein: CASSLKGQGVSQLEAFF.

The V gene is TRBV10-1, the J gene TRBJ1-2, with 12 bases lining up with TRBD1. The length of the CDR3 is 18 residues. Trimming at V came to 1 base and at J to 4 bases, leaving 10 bases not matched to a gene. Germline CDR1 reads WNHNN; CDR2 reads SYGVQD (reference sequence). CDR3 region: CASSEYRGQGAYFYGYTF. For the CDR3, the DNA is TGCGCCAGCAGTGAGTACAGGGGACAGGGGGCTTATTTCTATGGCTACACCTTC.

The chain links TRBV30 to TRBJ1-5; the D gene is possibly TRBD1 (5 bases). CDR3 length: 13 residues. The germline V gene has CDR1 GTSNPN and CDR2 SVGIG (reference sequence). Trimming left V 1 base short and J 2 bases short, with 6 bases between. CDR3 region: CAWSEGGNQPQHF. CDR3 coding DNA: TGTGCCTGGAGTGAAGGGGGCAATCAGCCCCAGCATTTT.

The chain links TRBV19 to TRBJ1-1; the match to TRBD1 covers 8 bases. The germline V gene encodes CDR1 LNHDA and CDR2 SQIVND (reference sequence). The CDR3 totals 15 residues. Unmatched junction bases numbered 8, after V lost 6 bases and J lost 2 bases. The CDR3 nucleotides are TGTGCCAGTAGGACCCAGGACAGGGAAAACACTGAAGCTTTCTTT. Translating it yields CASRTQDRENTEAFF.

This chain uses TRBV27 with TRBJ1-5; D is ambiguous. The CDR3 has 14 amino acids. CDR1 MNHEY and CDR2 SMNVEV come from the germline V gene (reference sequence). The V gene lost 7 bases and the J gene lost 6 bases, with 16 bases spanning the gap. This chain's CDR3 is CASTPSGYGQPQHF. The CDR3 bases are TGTGCCAGCACCCCGTCGGGGTACGGTCAGCCCCAGCATTTT.

This clone showed up just a few times. This rearrangement joins TRBV7-2 to TRBJ1-1; weak D call: TRBD1 (5 bases). The CDR3 is 12 amino acids. Per the germline V gene, CDR1 is SGHTA and CDR2 is FQGNSA. V lost 4 bases to trimming and J lost 5 bases, with 8 bases between them. In nucleotides, the CDR3 is TGTGCCAGCAGCTACAGACAGACTGAAGCTTTCTTT. Amino acid sequence: CASSYRQTEAFF.

This chain uses TRBV28 with TRBJ1-2; D gene uncertain. The CDR3 contains 14 residues. Germline V lookup: CDR1 MDHEN, CDR2 SYDVKM. The V and J ends lost 4 bases and 4 bases respectively, with 13 bases between them. This chain's CDR3 is CASSSDTLSYGYTF. The CDR3 DNA follows: TGTGCCAGCAGTTCCGACACTCTTTCCTATGGCTACACCTTC.

The chain uses TRBV3-1 (or the pseudogene TRBV3-2) and TRBJ2-7; maybe TRBD2 (5 bases). Trimming took off 3 bases at V and 7 bases at J, with 13 bases between the two ends. The germline gives CDR1 LGHDT, CDR2 YNNKEL (reference sequence). The CDR3 totals 13 residues. The CDR3 nucleotides read TGTGCCAGCAGCCAGAGGGCCCTCAGAGAGCAGTACTTC. Protein: CASSQRALREQYF.

The chain employs TRBV2 and TRBJ1-1; 7 nucleotides line up with TRBD1. J was trimmed by 0 bases and V by 5 bases; bases with no gene match: 3. This CDR3 contains 14 residues. Per germline, CDR1 SNHLY and CDR2 FYNNEI. CDR3 amino acids: CASSLQGMNTEAFF. CDR3 in DNA: TGTGCCAGCAGTTTACAGGGGATGAACACTGAAGCTTTCTTT.

The chain combines TRBV28 with TRBJ1-2, with D perhaps matching TRBD1 (5 bases). Germline CDR1 and CDR2: MDHEN and SYDVKM. V was clipped by 4 bases and J by 8 bases, with 17 bases between them. The CDR3 consists of 14 residues. CDR3 loop: CASSSPGRVGGYTF. CDR3 coding DNA: TGTGCCAGCAGTTCCCCGGGCAGGGTGGGAGGCTACACCTTC.

The V call is TRBV10-3, the J call TRBJ1-5; D perhaps matches TRBD1 (5 bases). With 3 bases removed from V and 11 bases from J, the gap between germline ends came to 20 bases. Germline CDR1 ENHRY, CDR2 SYGVKD. The CDR3 sequence is 15 residues long. The CDR3 spells CAISDWVGGTEAQHF. For the CDR3, the DNA is TGTGCCATCAGTGATTGGGTCGGAGGGACGGAGGCCCAGCATTTT.

V is TRBV6-5 and J is TRBJ2-2, with 7 bases aligning to TRBD1. V lost 6 bases to trimming and J lost 6 bases; unmatched junction nucleotides: 10. The CDR3 consists of 15 residues. The V gene's germline CDR1 is MNHEY and CDR2 SVGAGI. The CDR3 DNA reads TGTGCCAGCAGCATGACAGGGCTTGAGGCCGGGGAGCTGTTTTTT. Translating gives CASSMTGLEAGELFF.

Details on this clone: One junction end does not reproduce the germline sequence, and a read error may be involved. The chain combines TRBV11-2 with TRBJ2-7; 10 bases fit TRBD2. The CDR3 loop spans 14 amino acids. Germline V gene data show CDR1 as SGHAT and CDR2 as FQNNGV. CDR3 in DNA: TGTGCCAGCACCTTAGCGGGAGGTTCCTACGAGCAGTACTTC. Its protein product is CASTLAGGSYEQYF.

A single count supports this clone. The chain joins TRBV11-2 to TRBJ1-1; maybe TRBD1 (5 bases). This CDR3 contains 13 residues. Germline V gives CDR1 SGHAT, CDR2 FQNNGV. The V gene lost 5 bases and the J gene lost 6 bases, with 13 bases spanning the gap. CDR3 bases: TGTGCCAGCAGCAAAATGCGGGGCTCTGAAGCTTTCTTT. Its protein product is CASSKMRGSEAFF.

This clone came up once. The V gene is TRBV5-5, the J gene TRBJ1-6; 7 bases fit TRBD1. The CDR3 extends over 16 amino acids. Unmatched junction bases numbered 10, after V lost 1 base and J lost 9 bases. Germline CDR1 reads SGHKS; CDR2 reads YYEKEE (reference sequence). The CDR3 here is CASSLFPGQEVSPLHF. CDR3 bases: TGTGCCAGCAGCTTGTTTCCTGGACAGGAGGTTTCACCCCTCCACTTT.

The chain links TRBV4-2 to TRBJ1-2; 7 bases align to TRBD1. CDR1 is LGHNA and CDR2 is YNFKEQ in the germline V gene. J was trimmed by 3 bases and V by 4 bases; bases with no gene match: 5. The CDR3 totals 14 residues. The CDR3 spells CASSPLGTDYGYTF. CDR3 coding DNA: TGTGCCAGCAGCCCCCTGGGGACAGACTATGGCTACACCTTC.